This T cell receptor beta chain is drawn from a study of regulatory T cells in long-lasting Graves disease. Stated time point: persistent/refractory GD, antithyroid drugs over 5 years with positive TRAb. PBMCs were the source of the RNA used for TCR sequencing. Building of the TCR beta libraries involved iRepertoire HTBI primers and Arm-PCR of CDR3 regions. TCRdb re-derived calls from the multiplex PCR reads in MiXCR, one entry per CDR3 protein. This sample yields around 400,000 distinct CDR3 sequences, of which approximately 25% are seen a single time; around 30% belongs to the top ten. A single count supports this clonotype. Germline loops: CDR1 MNHNS, CDR2 SASEGT. The CDR3 is 16 residues long. V lost 8 bases to trimming and J lost 2 bases; unmatched junction nucleotides: 11.

The sample in question was peripheral blood mononuclear cells (PBMCs), obtained when the disease was refractory, from a patient treated with antithyroid drugs. The sequence came from a woman in her thirties or forties with Graves disease. J is TRBJ2-1 and V is TRBV6-1, with 8 positions matching TRBD2. The CDR3: CASANRGRLTYNEQFF. CDR3 coding DNA: TGTGCCAGCGCGAACCGCGGGAGGTTGACCTACAATGAGCAGTTCTTC.